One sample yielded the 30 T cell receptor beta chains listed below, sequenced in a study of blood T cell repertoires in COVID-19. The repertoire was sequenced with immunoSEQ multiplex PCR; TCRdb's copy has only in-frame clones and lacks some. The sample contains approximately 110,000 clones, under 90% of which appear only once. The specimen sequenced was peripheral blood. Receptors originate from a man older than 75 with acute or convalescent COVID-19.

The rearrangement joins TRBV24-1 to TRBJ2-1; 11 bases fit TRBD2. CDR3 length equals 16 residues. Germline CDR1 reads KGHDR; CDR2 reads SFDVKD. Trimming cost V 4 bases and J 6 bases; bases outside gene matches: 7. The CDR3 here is CATSDAGTSGGNEQFF. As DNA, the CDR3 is TGTGCCACCAGTGACGCTGGGACTAGCGGAGGCAATGAGCAGTTCTTC.

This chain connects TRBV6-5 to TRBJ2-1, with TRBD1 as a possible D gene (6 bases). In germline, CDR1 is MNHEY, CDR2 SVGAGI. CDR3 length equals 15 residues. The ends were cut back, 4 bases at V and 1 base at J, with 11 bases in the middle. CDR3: CASSSTTGSYNEQFF. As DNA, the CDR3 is TGTGCCAGCAGTTCTACAACAGGGTCCTACAATGAGCAGTTCTTC.

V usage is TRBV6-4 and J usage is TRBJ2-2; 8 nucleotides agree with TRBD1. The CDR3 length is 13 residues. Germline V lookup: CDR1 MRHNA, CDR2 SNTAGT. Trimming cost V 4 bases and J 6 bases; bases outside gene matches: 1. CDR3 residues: CASSATGAGELFF. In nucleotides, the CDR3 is TGTGCCAGCAGTGCGACAGGGGCCGGGGAGCTGTTTTTT.

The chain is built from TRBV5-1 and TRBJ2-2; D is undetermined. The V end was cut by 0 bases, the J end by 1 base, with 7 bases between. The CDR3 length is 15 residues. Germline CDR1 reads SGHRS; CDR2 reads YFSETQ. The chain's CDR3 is CASSLGALNTGELFF. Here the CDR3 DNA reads TGCGCCAGCAGCTTGGGGGCCCTGAACACCGGGGAGCTGTTTTTT.

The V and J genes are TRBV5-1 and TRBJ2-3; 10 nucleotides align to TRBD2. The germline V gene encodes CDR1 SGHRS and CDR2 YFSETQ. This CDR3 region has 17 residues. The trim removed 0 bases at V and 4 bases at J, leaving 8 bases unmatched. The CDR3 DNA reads TGCGCCAGCAGCTTGGGAGCGGGAGCGGGAGGGCCAGATACGCAGTATTTT. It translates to CASSLGAGAGGPDTQYF. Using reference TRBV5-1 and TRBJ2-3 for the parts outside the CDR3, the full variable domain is KAGVTQTPRYLIKTRGQQVTLSCSPISGHRSVSWYQQTPGQGLQFLFEYFSETQRNKGNFPGRFSGRQFSNSRSEMNVSTLELGDSALYLCASSLGAGAGGPDTQYFGPGTRLTVL.

CDR3 loop: CASSLRRGSNEQYF. The CDR3 DNA reads as TGCGCCAGCAGCTTACGCAGGGGGTCTAACGAGCAGTACTTC. This rearrangement joins TRBV5-1 to TRBJ2-7, with TRBD1 matching over 7 bases. The ends lost 2 bases at V and 5 bases at J; junction bases unmatched: 7. The CDR3 extends over 14 amino acids. The germline gives CDR1 SGHRS, CDR2 YFSETQ.

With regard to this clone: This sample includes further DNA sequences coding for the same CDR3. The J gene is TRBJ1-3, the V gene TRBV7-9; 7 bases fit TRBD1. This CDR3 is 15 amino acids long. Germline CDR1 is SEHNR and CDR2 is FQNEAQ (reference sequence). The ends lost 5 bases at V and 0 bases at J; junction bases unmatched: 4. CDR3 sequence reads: CASSLRQGSGNTIYF. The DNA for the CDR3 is TGTGCCAGCAGCCTCAGACAGGGCTCTGGAAACACCATATATTTT.

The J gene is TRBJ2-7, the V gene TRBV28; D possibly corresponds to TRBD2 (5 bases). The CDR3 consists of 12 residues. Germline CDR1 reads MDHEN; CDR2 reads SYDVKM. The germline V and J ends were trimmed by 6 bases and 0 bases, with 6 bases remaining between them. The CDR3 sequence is CASRGSSYEQYF. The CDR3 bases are TGTGCCAGCAGGGGGAGCTCCTACGAGCAGTACTTC.

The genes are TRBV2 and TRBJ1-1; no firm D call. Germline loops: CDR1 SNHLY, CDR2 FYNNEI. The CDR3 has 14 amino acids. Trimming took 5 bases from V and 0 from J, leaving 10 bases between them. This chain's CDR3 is CASSQQYMNTEAFF. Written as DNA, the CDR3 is TGTGCCAGCAGTCAACAGTATATGAACACTGAAGCTTTCTTT.

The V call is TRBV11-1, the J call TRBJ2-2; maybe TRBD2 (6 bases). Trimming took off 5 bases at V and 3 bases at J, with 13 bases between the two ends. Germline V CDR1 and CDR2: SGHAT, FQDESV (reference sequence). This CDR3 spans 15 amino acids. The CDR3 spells CASSLGGIYTGELFF. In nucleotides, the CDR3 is TGTGCCAGCAGCCTCGGCGGGATCTACACCGGGGAGCTGTTTTTT.

As DNA, the CDR3 is TGCGCCAGCAGTGAAGGAGGGTTAACCTACGAGCAGTACTTC. Its translation: CASSEGGLTYEQYF. V gene TRBV10-2 combines with J gene TRBJ2-7, with D tentatively TRBD2 (6 bases). The V gene lost 3 bases and the J gene lost 2 bases, with 11 bases spanning the gap. The CDR3 has 14 amino acids. Germline loops: CDR1 WSHSY, CDR2 SAAADI.

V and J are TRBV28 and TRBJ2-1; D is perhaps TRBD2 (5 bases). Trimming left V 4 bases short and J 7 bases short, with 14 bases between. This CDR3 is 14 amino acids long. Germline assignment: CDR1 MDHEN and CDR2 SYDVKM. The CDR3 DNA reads TGTGCCAGCAGTTCCCGACGGGGAAGGAATGAGCAGTTCTTC. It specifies CASSSRRGRNEQFF.

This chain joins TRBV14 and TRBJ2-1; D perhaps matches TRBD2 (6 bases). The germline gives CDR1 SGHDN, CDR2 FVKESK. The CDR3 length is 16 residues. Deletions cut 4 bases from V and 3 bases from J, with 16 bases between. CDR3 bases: TGTGCCAGCAGCCCGTGGGACGGGAGTAACTACAATGAGCAGTTCTTC. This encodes CASSPWDGSNYNEQFF.

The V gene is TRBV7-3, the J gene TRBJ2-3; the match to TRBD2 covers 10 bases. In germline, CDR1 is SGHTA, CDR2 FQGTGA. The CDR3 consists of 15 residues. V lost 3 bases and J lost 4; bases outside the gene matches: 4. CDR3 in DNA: TGTGCCAGCAGCTTTGTAGCGGGAGGTTCAGATACGCAGTATTTT. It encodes CASSFVAGGSDTQYF.

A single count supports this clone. The CDR3 nucleotides are TGTGCCAGTAGCCTGGGGACTAGCGGGACCACAGATACGCAGTATTTT. Amino acids: CASSLGTSGTTDTQYF. The gene calls are TRBV19 and TRBJ2-3; the match to TRBD2 covers 13 bases. After removal of 6 bases from V and 2 bases from J, the junction contained 5 bases not matched to a gene. The V gene's germline CDR1 is LNHDA and CDR2 SQIVND (reference sequence). There are 16 residues in the CDR3.

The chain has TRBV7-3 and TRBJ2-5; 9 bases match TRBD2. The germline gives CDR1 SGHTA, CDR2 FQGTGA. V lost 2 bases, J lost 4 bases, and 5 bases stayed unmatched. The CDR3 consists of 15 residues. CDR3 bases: TGTGCCAGCAGCTTAGTTAGCGGGAGTGGAGAGACCCAGTACTTC. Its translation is CASSLVSGSGETQYF.

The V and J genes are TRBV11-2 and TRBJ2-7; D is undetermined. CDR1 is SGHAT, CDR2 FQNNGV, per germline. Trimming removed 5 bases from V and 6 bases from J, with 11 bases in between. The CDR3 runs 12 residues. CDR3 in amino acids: CASSLVGFEQYF. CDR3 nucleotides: TGTGCCAGCAGCCTAGTCGGGTTCGAGCAGTACTTC.

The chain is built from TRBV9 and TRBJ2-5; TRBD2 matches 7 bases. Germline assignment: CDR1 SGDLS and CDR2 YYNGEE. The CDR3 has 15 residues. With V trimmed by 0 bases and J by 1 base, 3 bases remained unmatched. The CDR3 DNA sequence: TGTGCCAGCAGCGTAGGAGGGAGGGCCCAAGAGACCCAGTACTTC. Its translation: CASSVGGRAQETQYF.

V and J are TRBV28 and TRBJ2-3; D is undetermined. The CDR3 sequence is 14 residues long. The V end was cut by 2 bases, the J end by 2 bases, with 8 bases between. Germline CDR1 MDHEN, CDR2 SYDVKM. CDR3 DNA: TGTGCCAGCAGTTTAGAGGTCGACACAGATACGCAGTATTTT. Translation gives CASSLEVDTDTQYF.

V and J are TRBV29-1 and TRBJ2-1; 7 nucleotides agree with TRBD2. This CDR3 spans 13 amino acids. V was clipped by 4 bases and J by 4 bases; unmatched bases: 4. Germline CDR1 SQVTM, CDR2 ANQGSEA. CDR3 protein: CSVVSGFYNEQFF. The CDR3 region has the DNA TGCAGCGTTGTTAGCGGGTTTTACAATGAGCAGTTCTTC.

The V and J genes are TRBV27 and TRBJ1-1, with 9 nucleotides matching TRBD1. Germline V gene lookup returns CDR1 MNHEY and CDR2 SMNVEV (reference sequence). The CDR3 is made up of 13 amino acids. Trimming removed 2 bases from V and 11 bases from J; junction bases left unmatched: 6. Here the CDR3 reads CASSLNKQGAAFF. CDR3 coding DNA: TGTGCCAGCAGTTTAAACAAACAGGGGGCGGCTTTCTTT.

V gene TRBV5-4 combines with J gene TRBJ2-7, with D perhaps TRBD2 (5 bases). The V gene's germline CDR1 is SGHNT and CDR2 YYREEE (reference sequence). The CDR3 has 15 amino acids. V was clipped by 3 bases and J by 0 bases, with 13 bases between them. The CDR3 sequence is CASSSAGRGSYEQYF. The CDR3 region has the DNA TGTGCCAGCAGCTCAGCAGGTCGGGGCTCCTACGAGCAGTACTTC. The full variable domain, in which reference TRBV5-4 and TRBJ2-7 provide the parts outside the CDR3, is ETGVTQSPTHLIKTRGQQVTLRCSSQSGHNTVSWYQQALGQGPQFIFQYYREEENGRGNFPPRFSGLQFPNYSSELNVNALELDDSALYLCASSSAGRGSYEQYFGPGTRLTVT.

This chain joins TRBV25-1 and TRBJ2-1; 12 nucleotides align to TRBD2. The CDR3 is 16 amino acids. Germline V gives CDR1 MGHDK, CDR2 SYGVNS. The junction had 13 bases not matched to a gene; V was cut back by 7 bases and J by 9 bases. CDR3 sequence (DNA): TGTGCCAGCACAAGCAGGGTGACTAGCGGGAGTGGTGAGCAGTTCTTC. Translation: CASTSRVTSGSGEQFF. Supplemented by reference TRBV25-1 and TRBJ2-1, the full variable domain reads EADIYQTPRYLVIGTGKKITLECSQTMGHDKMYWYQQDPGMELHLIHYSYGVNSTEKGDLSSESTVSRIRTEHFPLTLESARPSHTSQYLCASTSRVTSGSGEQFFGPGTRLTVL.

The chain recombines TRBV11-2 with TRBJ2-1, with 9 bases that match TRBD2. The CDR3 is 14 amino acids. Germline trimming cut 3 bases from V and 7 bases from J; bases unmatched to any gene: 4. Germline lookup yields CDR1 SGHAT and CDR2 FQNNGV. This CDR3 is CASSLAGGINEQFF. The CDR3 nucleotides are TGTGCCAGCAGCTTGGCGGGAGGGATTAATGAGCAGTTCTTC. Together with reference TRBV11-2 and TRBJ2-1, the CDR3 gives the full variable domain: EAGVAQSPRYKIIEKRQSVAFWCNPISGHATLYWYQQILGQGPKLLIQFQNNGVVDDSQLPKDRFSAERLKGVDSTLKIQPAKLEDSAVYLCASSLAGGINEQFFGPGTRLTVL.

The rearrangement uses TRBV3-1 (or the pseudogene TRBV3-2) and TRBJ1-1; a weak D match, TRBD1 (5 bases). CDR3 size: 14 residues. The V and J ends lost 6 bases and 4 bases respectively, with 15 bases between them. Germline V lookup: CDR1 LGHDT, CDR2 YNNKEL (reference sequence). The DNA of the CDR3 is TGTGCCAGCAGTCCAGGGATGGGAAGCACTGAAGCTTTCTTT. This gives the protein CASSPGMGSTEAFF.

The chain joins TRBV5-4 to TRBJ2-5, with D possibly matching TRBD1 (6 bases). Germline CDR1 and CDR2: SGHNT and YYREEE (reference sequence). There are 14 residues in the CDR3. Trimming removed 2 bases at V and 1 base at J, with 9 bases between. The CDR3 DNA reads TGTGCCAGCAGCTTCAGGGGATCCCAAGAGACCCAGTACTTC. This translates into CASSFRGSQETQYF.

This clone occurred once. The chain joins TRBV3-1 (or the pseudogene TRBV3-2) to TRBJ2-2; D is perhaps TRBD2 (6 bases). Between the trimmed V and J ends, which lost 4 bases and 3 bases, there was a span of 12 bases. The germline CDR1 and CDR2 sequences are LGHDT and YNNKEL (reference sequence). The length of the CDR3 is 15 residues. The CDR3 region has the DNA TGTGCCAGCAGCCTCCGGGACTTCTACACCGGGGAGCTGTTTTTT. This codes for CASSLRDFYTGELFF.

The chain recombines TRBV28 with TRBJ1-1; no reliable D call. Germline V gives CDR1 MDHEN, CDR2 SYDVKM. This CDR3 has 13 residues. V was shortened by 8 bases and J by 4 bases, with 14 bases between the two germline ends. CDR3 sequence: CASFIRGITEAFF. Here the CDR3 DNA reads TGTGCCAGCTTTATCCGAGGAATCACTGAAGCTTTCTTT.

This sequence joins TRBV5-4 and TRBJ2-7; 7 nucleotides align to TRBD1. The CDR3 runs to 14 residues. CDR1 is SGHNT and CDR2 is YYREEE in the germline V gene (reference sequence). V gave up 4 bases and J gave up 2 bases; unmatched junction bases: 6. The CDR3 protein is CASSRDSYTYEQYF. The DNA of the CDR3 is TGTGCCAGCAGCAGGGACAGCTACACCTACGAGCAGTACTTC.

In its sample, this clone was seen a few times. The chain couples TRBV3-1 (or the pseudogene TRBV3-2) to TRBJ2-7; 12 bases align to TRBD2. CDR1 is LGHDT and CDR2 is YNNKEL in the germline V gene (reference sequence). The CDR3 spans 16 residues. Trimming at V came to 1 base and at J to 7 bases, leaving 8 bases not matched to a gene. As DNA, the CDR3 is TGTGCCAGCAGCCAAGGGCTAGCGGGAGGGCCGCGGGAGCAGTACTTC. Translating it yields CASSQGLAGGPREQYF.